Listed here are 9 T cell receptor beta chains from one sample, sequenced in a study of T cell responses to AZD1222 COVID-19 vaccine. TCRdb's table, derived via immunoSEQ multiplex PCR, lists solely in-frame clones and lacks some. Altogether about 100,000 clones are present, around 90% being singletons, with the ten largest covering 1.7%. The material was peripheral blood, obtained on day 0 of AZD1222 vaccination. Receptors originate from an adult in good health.

The gene calls are TRBV7-9 and TRBJ2-7; no reliable D call. Germline CDR1 and CDR2: SEHNR and FQNEAQ (reference sequence). The CDR3 sequence is 11 residues long. Deletions cut 1 base from V and 7 bases from J, with 5 bases between. Written as DNA, the CDR3 is TGTGCCAGCAGCTTAGAAGCTGAGCAGTACTTC. It encodes CASSLEAEQYF.

The chain is built from TRBV24-1 and TRBJ1-5, with no clear D. CDR1 is KGHDR, CDR2 SFDVKD, per germline. The V end was cut by 2 bases, the J end by 7 bases, with 11 bases between. The CDR3 loop spans 14 amino acids. CDR3 sequence: CATSDSHIEQPQHF. CDR3 bases: TGTGCCACCAGTGATTCACACATAGAGCAGCCCCAGCATTTT.

The chain links TRBV28 to TRBJ2-7; TRBD1 matches 12 bases. Per the germline V gene, CDR1 is MDHEN and CDR2 is SYDVKM. The CDR3 length is 14 residues. With 6 bases clipped from V and 6 bases from J, the junction kept 6 bases outside the gene matches. The CDR3 DNA reads as TGTGCCAGCAGATCCGGGACAGGGGGCGGCGAGCAGTACTTC. Its translation: CASRSGTGGGEQYF.

The chain couples TRBV27 to TRBJ1-6; tentative D call: TRBD1 (5 bases). The CDR3 covers 13 residues. Germline V gives CDR1 MNHEY, CDR2 SMNVEV (reference sequence). Trimming took off 5 bases at V and 14 bases at J, with 16 bases between the two ends. This CDR3 is CASSQFQGFTLHF. The CDR3 DNA sequence: TGTGCCAGCAGTCAATTCCAGGGATTCACCCTCCACTTT.

J is TRBJ2-3 and V is TRBV5-4, with 7 bases that match TRBD1. CDR1 SGHNT and CDR2 YYREEE come from the germline V gene (reference sequence). The V segment lost 4 bases and the J segment 1 base; nucleotides outside the gene matches: 12. The length of the CDR3 is 17 residues. CDR3 loop: CASSPPRQGLGTDTQYF. CDR3 sequence (DNA): TGTGCCAGCAGCCCTCCTAGACAGGGTTTGGGCACAGATACGCAGTATTTT. Looking up the rest from reference TRBV5-4 and TRBJ2-3 gives the full variable domain: ETGVTQSPTHLIKTRGQQVTLRCSSQSGHNTVSWYQQALGQGPQFIFQYYREEENGRGNFPPRFSGLQFPNYSSELNVNALELDDSALYLCASSPPRQGLGTDTQYFGPGTRLTVL.

The chain employs TRBV19 and TRBJ2-2, with D unresolved. V was shortened by 4 bases and J by 9 bases, with 12 bases between the two germline ends. The germline V gene has CDR1 LNHDA and CDR2 SQIVND (reference sequence). CDR3 length: 13 residues. CDR3 bases: TGTGCCAGTAGTAAGGACGGAGAACGGGAGCTGTTTTTT. As protein: CASSKDGERELFF.

V and J are TRBV28 and TRBJ1-2, with 8 bases matching TRBD1. J lost 4 bases, V lost 2 bases, and 6 bases had no gene match. Germline V gene data show CDR1 as MDHEN and CDR2 as SYDVKM. The CDR3 sequence is 15 residues long. The CDR3: CASSLEDRVSYGYTF. The CDR3 DNA follows: TGTGCCAGCAGTTTAGAGGACAGGGTTAGCTATGGCTACACCTTC.

This sequence joins TRBV9 and TRBJ1-5; weak D call: TRBD1 (6 bases). Germline V gene lookup returns CDR1 SGDLS and CDR2 YYNGEE. Deletions cut 0 bases from V and 6 bases from J, with 10 bases between. The CDR3 is 14 residues long. CDR3 in DNA: TGTGCCAGCAGCGTAGAACAGGGTAGTCAGCCCCAGCATTTT. Its protein product is CASSVEQGSQPQHF.

This chain joins TRBV27 and TRBJ2-1, with 8 positions matching TRBD2. The CDR3 runs 15 residues. Per the germline V gene, CDR1 is MNHEY and CDR2 is SMNVEV (reference sequence). Germline trimming cut 2 bases from V and 4 bases from J; bases unmatched to any gene: 4. CDR3 residues: CASSLTLAAYNEQFF. CDR3 coding DNA: TGTGCCAGCAGTTTAACACTAGCGGCGTACAATGAGCAGTTCTTC.